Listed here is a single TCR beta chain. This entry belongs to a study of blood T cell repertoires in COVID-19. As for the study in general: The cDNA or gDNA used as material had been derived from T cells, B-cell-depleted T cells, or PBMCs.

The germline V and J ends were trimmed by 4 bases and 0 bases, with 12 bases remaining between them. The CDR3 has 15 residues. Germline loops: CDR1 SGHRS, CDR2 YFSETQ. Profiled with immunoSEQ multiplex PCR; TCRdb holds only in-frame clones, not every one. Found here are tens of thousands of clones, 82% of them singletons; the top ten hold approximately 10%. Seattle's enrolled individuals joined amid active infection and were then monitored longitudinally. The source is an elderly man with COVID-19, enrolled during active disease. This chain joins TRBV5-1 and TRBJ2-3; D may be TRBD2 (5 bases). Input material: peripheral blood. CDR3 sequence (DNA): TGCGCCAGCAGCGGGTCGGGAACTAGCACAGATACGCAGTATTTT. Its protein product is CASSGSGTSTDTQYF.